The T cell receptor (beta chain) described here comes from a study of human T cells and chemical hapten exposure. Unseparated into fractions, whole blood served as the source from which total RNA was extracted. TCRdb reanalysed the 5' RACE reads using MiXCR and keeps one entry per CDR3 protein. The sample consists of 110,000 or so distinct CDR3 sequences, around a fifth of them appearing once. A few counts support this clonotype. V dropped 6 bases and J dropped 7; count of bases not matched to a gene: 10. The CDR3 length is 13 residues. CDR1 is SQVTM, CDR2 ANQGSEA, per germline. The J gene is TRBJ2-7, the V gene TRBV29-1, with 9 bases matching TRBD2. The sequence was collected from a human donor in good health. CDR3 in DNA: TGCAGCGTCCCCGGTAGCGGGAGAGGTGAGCAGTACTTC. Encoded protein: CSVPGSGRGEQYF.